These 7 T cell receptor beta chains share one sample of origin, sequenced in a study of blood T cell repertoires in COVID-19. The repertoire was sequenced with immunoSEQ multiplex PCR; TCRdb's copy has only in-frame clones and lacks some. The data contain just over 300,000 clones, 75% to 90% of them singletons. What was sequenced was PBMCs or T cells enriched from blood (not recorded which). The source is a man aged 30 to 39 who had recovered from COVID-19.

This clone was counted a single time. The chain joins TRBV11-2 to TRBJ2-7; 7 bases are shared with TRBD1. The CDR3 runs 16 residues. The junction had 12 bases not matched to a gene; V was cut back by 5 bases and J by 2 bases. Germline V gene sequence: CDR1 SGHAT, CDR2 FQNNGV. The CDR3 is CASSKGEGAITYEQYF. The CDR3 DNA is TGTGCCAGCAGCAAGGGAGAGGGGGCCATTACCTACGAGCAGTACTTC.

The chain is built from TRBV5-4 and TRBJ1-1; no firm D call. CDR3 length: 12 amino acids. The germline gives CDR1 SGHNT, CDR2 YYREEE (reference sequence). V lost 4 bases to trimming and J lost 10 bases, with 14 bases between them. CDR3 loop: CASSAQESAAFF. The CDR3, as DNA: TGTGCCAGCAGCGCCCAAGAGAGCGCAGCTTTCTTT.

This chain links TRBV6-5 with TRBJ1-2; 10 bases map to TRBD1. This CDR3 comprises 16 residues. V lost 0 bases, J lost 4 bases, and 5 bases stayed unmatched. CDR1 and CDR2 from the germline V gene are MNHEY and SVGAGI. This chain's CDR3 is CASSYSRGTGVYGYTF. CDR3 bases: TGTGCCAGCAGTTACTCTAGAGGGACAGGGGTCTATGGCTACACCTTC.

The J gene is TRBJ2-3, the V gene TRBV20-1; the D gene is possibly TRBD1 (5 bases). From germline, CDR1 is DFQATT and CDR2 SNEGSKA (reference sequence). This CDR3 comprises 13 residues. Trimming pared 3 bases from V and 3 bases from J, leaving 10 bases between. The CDR3 DNA reads as TGCAGTGCTAGTAGTTCAGGGACAGATACGCAGTATTTT. Its translation: CSASSSGTDTQYF.

As for this clone: Other nucleotide sequences in the sample specify the same CDR3. The V and J genes are TRBV24-1 and TRBJ1-2, with a tentative D call TRBD1 (5 bases). Per germline, CDR1 KGHDR and CDR2 SFDVKD. With 1 base removed from V and 8 bases from J, the gap between germline ends came to 10 bases. The CDR3 contains 13 residues. CDR3: CATSDFSGSGYTF. The CDR3 DNA sequence: TGTGCCACCAGTGATTTTTCAGGGTCGGGCTACACCTTC.

This rearrangement joins TRBV30 to TRBJ2-5; the D is unclear. The CDR3 extends over 14 amino acids. The germline V gene encodes CDR1 GTSNPN and CDR2 SVGIG (reference sequence). The ends were cut back, 3 bases at V and 2 bases at J, with 13 bases in the middle. CDR3 bases: TGTGCCTGGAGGATATACGGCAGGCAAGAGACCCAGTACTTC. Encoded protein: CAWRIYGRQETQYF.

The chain couples TRBV5-1 to TRBJ2-1; the match to TRBD2 covers 13 bases. The CDR3 consists of 18 residues. V was pared by 4 bases and J by 3 bases, with 10 bases of the junction left unmatched. The V gene's germline CDR1 is SGHRS and CDR2 YFSETQ. CDR3 in amino acids: CASSHGLAGAEIYNEQFF. The CDR3 DNA reads TGCGCCAGCAGCCATGGACTAGCGGGGGCGGAGATCTACAATGAGCAGTTCTTC. Looking up the rest from reference TRBV5-1 and TRBJ2-1 gives the full variable domain: KAGVTQTPRYLIKTRGQQVTLSCSPISGHRSVSWYQQTPGQGLQFLFEYFSETQRNKGNFPGRFSGRQFSNSRSEMNVSTLELGDSALYLCASSHGLAGAEIYNEQFFGPGTRLTVL.